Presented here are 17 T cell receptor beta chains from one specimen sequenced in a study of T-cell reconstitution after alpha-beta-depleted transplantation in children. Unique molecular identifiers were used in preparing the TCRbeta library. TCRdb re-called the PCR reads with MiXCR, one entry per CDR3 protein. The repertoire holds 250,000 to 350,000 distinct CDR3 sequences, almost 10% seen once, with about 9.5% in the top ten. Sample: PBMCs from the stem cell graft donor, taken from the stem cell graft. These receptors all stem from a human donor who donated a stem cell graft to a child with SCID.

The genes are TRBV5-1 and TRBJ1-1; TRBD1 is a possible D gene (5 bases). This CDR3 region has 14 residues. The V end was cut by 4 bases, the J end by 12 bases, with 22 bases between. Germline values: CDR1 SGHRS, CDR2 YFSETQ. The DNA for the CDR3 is TGCGCCAGCAGCCCGGAGGGGCAGGGATTAAATACTTTCTTT. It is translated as CASSPEGQGLNTFF.

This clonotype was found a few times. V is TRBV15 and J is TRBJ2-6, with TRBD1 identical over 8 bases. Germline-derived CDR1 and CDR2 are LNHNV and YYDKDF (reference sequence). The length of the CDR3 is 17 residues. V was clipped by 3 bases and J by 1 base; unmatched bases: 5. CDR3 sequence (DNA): TGTGCCACCAGCAGGGACAGGGAGGTATCTGGGGCCAACGTCCTGACTTTC. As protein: CATSRDREVSGANVLTF.

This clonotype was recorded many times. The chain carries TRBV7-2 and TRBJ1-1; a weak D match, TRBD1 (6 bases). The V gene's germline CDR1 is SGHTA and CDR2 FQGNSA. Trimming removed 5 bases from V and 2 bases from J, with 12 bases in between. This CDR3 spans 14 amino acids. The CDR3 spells CASSVTGTNTEAFF. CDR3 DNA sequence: TGTGCCAGCAGCGTCACAGGGACCAACACTGAAGCTTTCTTT.

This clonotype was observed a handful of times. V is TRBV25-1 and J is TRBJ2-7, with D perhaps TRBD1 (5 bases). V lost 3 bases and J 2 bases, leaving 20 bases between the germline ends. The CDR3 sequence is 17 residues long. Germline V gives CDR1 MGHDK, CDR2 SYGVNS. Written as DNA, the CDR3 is TGTGCCAGCAGTGATGGGGCGGTAGGCCAAGGTGCCTACGAGCAGTACTTC. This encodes CASSDGAVGQGAYEQYF.

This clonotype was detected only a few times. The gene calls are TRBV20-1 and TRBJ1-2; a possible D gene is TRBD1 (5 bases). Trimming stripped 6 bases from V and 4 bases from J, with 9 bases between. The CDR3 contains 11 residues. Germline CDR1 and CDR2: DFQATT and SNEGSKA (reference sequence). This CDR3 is CSAKGSYGYTF. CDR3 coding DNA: TGCAGTGCGAAGGGGTCCTATGGCTACACCTTC.

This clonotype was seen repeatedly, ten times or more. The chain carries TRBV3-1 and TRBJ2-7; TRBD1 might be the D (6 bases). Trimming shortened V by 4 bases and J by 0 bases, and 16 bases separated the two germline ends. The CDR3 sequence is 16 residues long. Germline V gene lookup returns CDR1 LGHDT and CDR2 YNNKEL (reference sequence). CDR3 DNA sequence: TGTGCCAGCAGCCCCGACAGGCCAATTAGCTCCTACGAGCAGTACTTC. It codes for CASSPDRPISSYEQYF.

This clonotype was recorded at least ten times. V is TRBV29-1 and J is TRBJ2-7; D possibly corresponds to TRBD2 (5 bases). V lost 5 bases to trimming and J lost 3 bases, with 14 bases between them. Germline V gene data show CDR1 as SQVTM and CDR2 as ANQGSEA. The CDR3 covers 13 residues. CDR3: CSVRPGVGYEQYF. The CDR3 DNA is TGCAGCGTTAGACCCGGGGTTGGCTACGAGCAGTACTTC.

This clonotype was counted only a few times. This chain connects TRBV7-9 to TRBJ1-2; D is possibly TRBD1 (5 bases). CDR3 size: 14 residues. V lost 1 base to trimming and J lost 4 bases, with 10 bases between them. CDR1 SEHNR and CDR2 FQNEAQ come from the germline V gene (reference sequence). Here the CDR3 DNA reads TGTGCCAGCAGCTTAGTTGGGACGGTCTATGGCTACACCTTC. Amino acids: CASSLVGTVYGYTF.

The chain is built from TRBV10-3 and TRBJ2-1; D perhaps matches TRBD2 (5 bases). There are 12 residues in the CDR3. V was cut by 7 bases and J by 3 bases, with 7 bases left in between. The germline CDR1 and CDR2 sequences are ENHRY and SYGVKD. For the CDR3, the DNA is TGTGCCATCAATGGGAGCTACAATGAGCAGTTCTTC. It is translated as CAINGSYNEQFF.

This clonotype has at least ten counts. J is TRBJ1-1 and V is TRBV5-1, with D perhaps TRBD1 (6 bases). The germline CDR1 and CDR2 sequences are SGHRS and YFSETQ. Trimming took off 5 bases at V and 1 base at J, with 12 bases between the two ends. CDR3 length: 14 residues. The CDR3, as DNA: TGCGCCAGCAGTCGGGACACCCCGAACACTGAAGCTTTCTTT. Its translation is CASSRDTPNTEAFF.

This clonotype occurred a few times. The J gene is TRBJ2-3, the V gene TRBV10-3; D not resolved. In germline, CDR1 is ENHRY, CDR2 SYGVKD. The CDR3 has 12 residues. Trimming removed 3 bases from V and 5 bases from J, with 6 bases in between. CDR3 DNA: TGTGCCATCAGTGACATCGGAGATACGCAGTATTTT. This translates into CAISDIGDTQYF.

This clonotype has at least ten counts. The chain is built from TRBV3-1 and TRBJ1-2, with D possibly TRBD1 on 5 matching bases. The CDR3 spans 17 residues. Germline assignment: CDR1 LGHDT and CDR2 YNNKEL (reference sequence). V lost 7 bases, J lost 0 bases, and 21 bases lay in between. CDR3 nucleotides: TGTGCCAGCACCGACGGCGCAATTGGGGGGTCTAACTATGGCTACACCTTC. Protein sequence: CASTDGAIGGSNYGYTF. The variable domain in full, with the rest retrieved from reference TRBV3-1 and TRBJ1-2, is DTAVSQTPKYLVTQMGNDKSIKCEQNLGHDTMYWYKQDSKKFLKIMFSYNNKELIINETVPNRFSPKSPDKAHLNLHINSLELGDSAVYFCASTDGAIGGSNYGYTFGSGTRLTVV.

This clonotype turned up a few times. The chain's CDR3 is CASRDSRGSVDGYTF. CDR3 coding DNA: TGTGCCAGCAGGGATAGCAGGGGGAGCGTAGATGGCTACACCTTC. This chain uses TRBV2 with TRBJ1-2; 7 bases fit TRBD1. The CDR3 has 15 residues. Germline loops: CDR1 SNHLY, CDR2 FYNNEI. The V and J ends lost 6 bases and 6 bases, in that order; junction bases with no gene match: 13. The full variable domain, rest sourced from reference TRBV2 and TRBJ1-2, is EPEVTQTPSHQVTQMGQEVILRCVPISNHLYFYWYRQILGQKVEFLVSFYNNEISEKSEIFDDQFSVERPDGSNFTLKIRSTKLEDSAMYFCASRDSRGSVDGYTFGSGTRLTVV.

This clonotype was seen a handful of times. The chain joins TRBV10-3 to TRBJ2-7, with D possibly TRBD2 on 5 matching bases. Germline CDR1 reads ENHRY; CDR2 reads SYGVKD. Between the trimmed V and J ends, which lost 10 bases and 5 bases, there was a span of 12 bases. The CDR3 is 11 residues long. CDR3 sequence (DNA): TGTGCCACTGGACTCGCGGACGAGCAGTACTTC. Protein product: CATGLADEQYF.

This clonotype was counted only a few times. The CDR3 sequence: CASSGDRGLSGELFF. CDR3 nucleotides: TGTGCCAGCAGTGGGGACAGGGGGTTGTCCGGGGAGCTGTTTTTT. The gene calls are TRBV12-3 or TRBV12-4 and TRBJ2-2; 11 nucleotides line up with TRBD1. The CDR3 has 15 residues. V lost 5 bases, J lost 6 bases, and 5 bases stayed unmatched.

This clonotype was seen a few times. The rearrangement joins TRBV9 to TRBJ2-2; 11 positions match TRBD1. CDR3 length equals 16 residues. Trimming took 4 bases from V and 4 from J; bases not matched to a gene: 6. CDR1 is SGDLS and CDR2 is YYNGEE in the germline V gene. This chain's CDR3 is CASSPTGTGGTGELFF. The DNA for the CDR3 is TGTGCCAGCAGCCCAACCGGGACAGGGGGCACCGGGGAGCTGTTTTTT.

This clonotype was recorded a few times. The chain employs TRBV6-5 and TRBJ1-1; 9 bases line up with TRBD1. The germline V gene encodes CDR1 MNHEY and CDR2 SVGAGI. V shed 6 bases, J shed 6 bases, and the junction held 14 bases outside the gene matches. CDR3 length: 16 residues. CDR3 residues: CASSRGTGFKDPEAFF. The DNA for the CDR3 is TGTGCCAGCAGCCGCGGGACAGGGTTTAAGGACCCTGAAGCTTTCTTT.